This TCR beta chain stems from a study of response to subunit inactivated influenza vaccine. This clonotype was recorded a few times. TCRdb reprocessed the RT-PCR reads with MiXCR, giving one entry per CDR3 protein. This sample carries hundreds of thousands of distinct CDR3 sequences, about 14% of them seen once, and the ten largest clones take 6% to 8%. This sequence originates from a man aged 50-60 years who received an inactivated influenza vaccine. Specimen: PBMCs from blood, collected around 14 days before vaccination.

The CDR3 nucleotides are TGTGCCAGCAGCTCAATTATAGGGACAGGCCCCACCGGGGAGCTGTTTTTT. Its translation: CASSSIIGTGPTGELFF. J is TRBJ2-2 and V is TRBV7-9; 8 bases match TRBD1. The length of the CDR3 is 17 residues. The ends lost 4 bases at V and 4 bases at J; junction bases unmatched: 11. CDR1 is SEHNR and CDR2 is FQNEAQ in the germline V gene (reference sequence). Using reference TRBV7-9 and TRBJ2-2 for the parts outside the CDR3, the full variable domain is DTGVSQNPRHKITKRGQNVTFRCDPISEHNRLYWYRQTLGQGPEFLTYFQNEAQLEKSRLLSDRFSAERPKGSFSTLEIQRTEQGDSAMYLCASSSIIGTGPTGELFFGEGSRLTVL.